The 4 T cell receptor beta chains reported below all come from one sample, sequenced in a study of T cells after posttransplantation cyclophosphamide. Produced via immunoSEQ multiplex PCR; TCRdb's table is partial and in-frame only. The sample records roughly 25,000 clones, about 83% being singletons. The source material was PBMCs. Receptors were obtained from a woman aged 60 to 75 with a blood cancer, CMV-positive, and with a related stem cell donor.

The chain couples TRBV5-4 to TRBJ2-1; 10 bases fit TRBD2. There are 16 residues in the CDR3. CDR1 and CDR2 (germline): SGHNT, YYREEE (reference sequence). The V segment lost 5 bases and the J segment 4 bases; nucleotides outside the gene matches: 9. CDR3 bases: TGTGCCAGCAGGCGCACTAGCGGGAACGTGTACAATGAGCAGTTCTTC. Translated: CASRRTSGNVYNEQFF. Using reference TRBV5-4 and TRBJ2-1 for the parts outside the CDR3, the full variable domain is ETGVTQSPTHLIKTRGQQVTLRCSSQSGHNTVSWYQQALGQGPQFIFQYYREEENGRGNFPPRFSGLQFPNYSSELNVNALELDDSALYLCASRRTSGNVYNEQFFGPGTRLTVL.

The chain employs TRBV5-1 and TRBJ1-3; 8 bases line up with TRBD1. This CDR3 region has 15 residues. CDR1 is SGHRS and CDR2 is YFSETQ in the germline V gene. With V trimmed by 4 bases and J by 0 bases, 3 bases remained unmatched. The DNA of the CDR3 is TGCGCCAGCAGCGGACAGGGCCACTCTGGAAACACCATATATTTT. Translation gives CASSGQGHSGNTIYF.

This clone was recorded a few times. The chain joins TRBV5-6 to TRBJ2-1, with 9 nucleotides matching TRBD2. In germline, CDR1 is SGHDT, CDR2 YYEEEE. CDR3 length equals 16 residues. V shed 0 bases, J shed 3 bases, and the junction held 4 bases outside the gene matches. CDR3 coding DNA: TGTGCCAGCAGCTTGGGGGTAGCGGGAGACTACAATGAGCAGTTCTTC. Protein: CASSLGVAGDYNEQFF.

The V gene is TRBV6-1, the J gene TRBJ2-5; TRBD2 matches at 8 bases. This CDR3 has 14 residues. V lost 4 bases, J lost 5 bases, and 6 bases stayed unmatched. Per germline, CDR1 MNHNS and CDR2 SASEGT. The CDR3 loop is CASSAGGPRETQYF. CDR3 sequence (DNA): TGTGCCAGCAGTGCGGGAGGGCCTCGGGAGACCCAGTACTTC.